One sample yielded the 3 T cell receptor beta chains listed below, sequenced in a study of shared clonotypes between healthy human individuals. The protocol was immunoSEQ multiplex PCR, while the TCRdb copy is restricted to in-frame clones and leaves out a portion. The sample yields around 940,000 clones, less than 85% seen once. The sample comprised memory CD4+ T cells sorted from blood. Subset in this sample: CD45RA-negative fraction. These receptors were obtained from a man between 18 and 29 years old in good health.

The J gene is TRBJ2-3, the V gene TRBV28; 9 bases agree with TRBD1. The ends lost 6 bases at V and 4 bases at J; junction bases unmatched: 8. This CDR3 comprises 15 residues. The germline gives CDR1 MDHEN, CDR2 SYDVKM. The CDR3 protein is CASSRHTGGPDTQYF. The CDR3 region has the DNA TGTGCCAGCAGCCGTCATACAGGGGGCCCAGATACGCAGTATTTT.

The rearrangement links TRBV29-1 to TRBJ1-5; tentative D call: TRBD1 (6 bases). Deletions cut 5 bases from V and 5 bases from J, with 16 bases between. Germline CDR1 SQVTM, CDR2 ANQGSEA. CDR3 length: 14 residues. Here the CDR3 reads CSVQVGGLDQPQHF. In nucleotides, the CDR3 is TGCAGCGTTCAGGTAGGGGGTCTTGATCAGCCCCAGCATTTT.

The chain couples TRBV5-6 to TRBJ1-2; 9 bases are shared with TRBD1. Per the germline V gene, CDR1 is SGHDT and CDR2 is YYEEEE. The ends lost 5 bases at V and 14 bases at J; junction bases unmatched: 19. The CDR3 has 15 residues. The CDR3 is CASSSVALPGQGATF. The CDR3, as DNA: TGTGCCAGCAGTTCTGTTGCCCTCCCGGGACAGGGCGCTACCTTC.